The next 8 T cell receptor beta chains were all read from a single sample in a study of identical twins. TCRdb re-analysed the 5' RACE reads in MiXCR, keeping a single row per CDR3 protein. The table has 420,000 or so distinct CDR3 sequences, about 18% seen once. The sequencing input was naive T cells sorted from blood. Receptor source: a man aged 45 to 65 in good health.

The chain has TRBV28 and TRBJ1-5, with unresolved D. CDR1 and CDR2 from the germline V gene are MDHEN and SYDVKM. Trimming cost V 3 bases and J 3 bases, with 6 bases left between them. The CDR3 loop spans 13 amino acids. The chain's CDR3 is CASSFTFNQPQHF. The CDR3 region has the DNA TGTGCCAGCAGTTTTACGTTCAATCAGCCCCAGCATTTT. Variable domain in full (rest from reference TRBV28 and TRBJ1-5): DVKVTQSSRYLVKRTGEKVFLECVQDMDHENMFWYRQDPGLGLRLIYFSYDVKMKEKGDIPEGYSVSREKKERFSLILESASTNQTSMYLCASSFTFNQPQHFGDGTRLSIL.

This clonotype was detected many times. The V call is TRBV28, the J call TRBJ2-7; 8 positions agree with TRBD2. The CDR3 runs to 14 residues. Germline V gene sequence: CDR1 MDHEN, CDR2 SYDVKM. After removal of 5 bases from V and 1 base from J, the junction contained 4 bases not matched to a gene. As DNA, the CDR3 is TGTGCCAGCAGTCCTCTAGCGGGTTCCTACGAGCAGTACTTC. Translation: CASSPLAGSYEQYF.

The chain has TRBV7-6 and TRBJ2-2; 13 positions match TRBD2. Unmatched junction bases numbered 4, after V lost 0 bases and J lost 3 bases. There are 18 residues in the CDR3. The germline gives CDR1 SGHVS, CDR2 FNYEAQ. The CDR3 here is CASSLAVGLAGDTGELFF. The CDR3 DNA follows: TGTGCCAGCAGCTTAGCGGTCGGACTAGCGGGAGACACCGGGGAGCTGTTTTTT.

This clonotype was picked up a small number of times. The rearrangement links TRBV11-2 to TRBJ2-7; 13 bases line up with TRBD2. With 6 bases clipped from V and 0 bases from J, the junction kept 5 bases outside the gene matches. CDR1 SGHAT and CDR2 FQNNGV come from the germline V gene. The CDR3 length is 16 residues. The CDR3 spells CASRGTSGKSSYEQYF. The DNA of the CDR3 is TGTGCCAGCAGAGGGACTAGCGGGAAGAGCTCCTACGAGCAGTACTTC.

This clonotype was observed many times. The J gene is TRBJ2-1, the V gene TRBV5-1, with D perhaps assigned TRBD1 or TRBD2 (6 bases each). V lost 4 bases to trimming and J lost 8 bases, with 16 bases between them. Germline loops: CDR1 SGHRS, CDR2 YFSETQ. The CDR3 loop spans 14 amino acids. CDR3 sequence reads: CASSPSGALYEQFF. For the CDR3, the DNA is TGCGCCAGCAGCCCGTCGGGGGCCTTGTATGAGCAGTTCTTC. Combining the CDR3 with reference TRBV5-1 and TRBJ2-1 gives the whole variable domain KAGVTQTPRYLIKTRGQQVTLSCSPISGHRSVSWYQQTPGQGLQFLFEYFSETQRNKGNFPGRFSGRQFSNSRSEMNVSTLELGDSALYLCASSPSGALYEQFFGPGTRLTVL.

This rearrangement joins TRBV27 to TRBJ1-5, with TRBD1 identical over 10 bases. The germline V gene has CDR1 MNHEY and CDR2 SMNVEV (reference sequence). The length of the CDR3 is 16 residues. The junction had 5 bases not matched to a gene; V was cut back by 3 bases and J by 3 bases. This CDR3 is CASSFLGQGNNQPQHF. The CDR3 DNA reads TGTGCCAGCAGTTTCTTGGGACAGGGGAACAATCAGCCCCAGCATTTT.

Ten or more counts support this clonotype. The chain has TRBV29-1 and TRBJ2-7; D gene ambiguous. The CDR3 contains 12 residues. Germline lookup yields CDR1 SQVTM and CDR2 ANQGSEA. V gave up 3 bases and J gave up 3 bases, with 9 bases separating them. The CDR3 region is CSVETSSYEQYF. CDR3 DNA: TGCAGCGTTGAGACATCCAGCTACGAGCAGTACTTC.

This clonotype was detected a few times. This rearrangement joins TRBV20-1 to TRBJ1-5, with 9 bases lining up with TRBD1. The germline CDR1 and CDR2 sequences are DFQATT and SNEGSKA (reference sequence). Unmatched junction bases numbered 10, after V lost 6 bases and J lost 4 bases. This CDR3 spans 15 amino acids. The CDR3 nucleotides are TGCAGTGCAATGACAGGGGGGAGTCGGAATCAGCCCCAGCATTTT. Encoded protein: CSAMTGGSRNQPQHF.